The clone carrying this T cell receptor (beta chain) came up once. TCRdb's copy holds only in-frame clones and misses some; the assay was immunoSEQ multiplex PCR. The repertoire holds approximately 210,000 clones, with 80% as singletons. This sample was taken from a study of blood T cell repertoires in COVID-19. V lost 6 bases, J lost 0 bases, and 6 bases stayed unmatched. Per the germline V gene, CDR1 is KGHSH and CDR2 is LQKENI. This CDR3 contains 16 residues. The source material was PBMCs or T cells enriched from blood (not recorded which). The chain employs TRBV18 and TRBJ2-3; 10 bases agree with TRBD2. This TCR was recovered from a young man with acute COVID-19. The CDR3 region has the DNA TGTGCCAGCTCTTCCGAGACTAGCGGGAGCACAGATACGCAGTATTTT. As protein: CASSSETSGSTDTQYF.